The 26 T cell receptor beta chains reported below all come from one sample, sequenced in a study of shared clonotypes between healthy human individuals. Only in-frame clones appear in the TCRdb table, and some are missing; sequencing was by immunoSEQ multiplex PCR. The repertoire holds approximately 2,300,000 clones, with around 93% as singletons. The sequenced material came from naive CD4+ T cells from PBMCs. Described subset: CD45RA+ positively selected. The receptors here all came from a man aged 18 to 30 in good health. Some clones in this sample may be carry-over from other donors' samples.

The chain couples TRBV5-1 to TRBJ2-1, with 9 bases fitting TRBD2. Germline values: CDR1 SGHRS, CDR2 YFSETQ. The junction had 7 bases not matched to a gene; V was cut back by 0 bases and J by 9 bases. CDR3 length: 15 amino acids. This CDR3 reads CASSLEVAGVSEQFF. The DNA of the CDR3 is TGCGCCAGCAGCTTGGAAGTAGCGGGAGTAAGTGAGCAGTTCTTC.

V and J are TRBV19 and TRBJ2-7; 8 nucleotides line up with TRBD1. Germline CDR1 is LNHDA and CDR2 is SQIVND (reference sequence). V lost 7 bases and J lost 3; bases outside the gene matches: 11. The CDR3 length is 15 residues. The CDR3 sequence: CASIDAGTGNYEQYF. The CDR3 coding sequence is TGTGCCAGTATCGACGCCGGGACAGGAAACTACGAGCAGTACTTC.

CDR3 nucleotide sequence: TGTGCCAGCAGGGCCGGGTCCCCTTTAGCTTTCTTT. Translating gives CASRAGSPLAFF. The chain has TRBV6-1 and TRBJ1-1; D gene uncertain. Per the germline V gene, CDR1 is MNHNS and CDR2 is SASEGT. The CDR3 spans 12 residues. V was trimmed by 6 bases and J by 10 bases, leaving 15 bases between them.

The V and J genes are TRBV11-3 and TRBJ2-2; 9 bases fit TRBD1. In germline, CDR1 is SGHNT, CDR2 YENEEA. V dropped 5 bases and J dropped 3; count of bases not matched to a gene: 7. The CDR3 is 16 residues long. The CDR3 bases are TGTGCCAGCAGCCGGGGGACAGGGAGAGACACCGGGGAGCTGTTTTTT. This gives the protein CASSRGTGRDTGELFF. Together with reference TRBV11-3 and TRBJ2-2, the CDR3 gives the full variable domain: EAGVVQSPRYKIIEKKQPVAFWCNPISGHNTLYWYLQNLGQGPELLIRYENEEAVDDSQLPKDRFSAERLKGVDSTLKIQPAELGDSAVYLCASSRGTGRDTGELFFGEGSRLTVL.

The chain combines TRBV12-2 with TRBJ1-1; TRBD1 is the table's D call, not checked against the DNA. TRBV12-2 constitutes a pseudogene. The CDR3 is made up of 15 amino acids. Here the CDR3 DNA reads TGTGCAAGTCGCTTAGAAGAGCAGGGTGGCGCTGAAGCTTTCTTT. It translates to CASRLEEQGGAEAFF.

V and J are TRBV12-5 and TRBJ2-5; 8 nucleotides agree with TRBD2. V lost 2 bases, J lost 4 bases, and 3 bases stayed unmatched. Germline-derived CDR1 and CDR2 are LGHNT and FRNRAP. The CDR3 has 14 residues. Written as DNA, the CDR3 is TGTGCTAGTGGTTTGAAACGGGGGGGAGAGACCCAGTACTTC. Residues: CASGLKRGGETQYF.

The chain couples TRBV2 to TRBJ2-3; D gene unclear. This CDR3 has 12 amino acids. The germline V gene encodes CDR1 SNHLY and CDR2 FYNNEI. V lost 5 bases and J lost 8, with 11 bases in between. Here the CDR3 reads CASSLLRGTQYF. The DNA for the CDR3 is TGTGCCAGCAGTCTCTTACGAGGTACGCAGTATTTT.

The CDR3 loop is CASSVSGRKHNEQFF. In DNA, the CDR3 is TGTGCCAGCAGCGTCTCGGGACGAAAGCACAATGAGCAGTTCTTC. J is TRBJ2-1 and V is TRBV9; D might be TRBD1 or TRBD2, each matching 5 bases. Germline V gene sequence: CDR1 SGDLS, CDR2 YYNGEE. Trimming took off 2 bases at V and 5 bases at J, with 14 bases between the two ends. The CDR3 contains 15 residues. The whole variable domain, remainder taken from reference TRBV9 and TRBJ2-1, is DSGVTQTPKHLITATGQRVTLRCSPRSGDLSVYWYQQSLDQGLQFLIQYYNGEERAKGNILERFSAQQFPDLHSELNLSSLELGDSALYFCASSVSGRKHNEQFFGPGTRLTVL.

The V gene is TRBV18, the J gene TRBJ2-5, with unresolved D. CDR3 size: 13 residues. V gave up 4 bases and J gave up 5 bases, with 11 bases separating them. Germline-derived CDR1 and CDR2 are KGHSH and LQKENI. The CDR3 here is CASSQAPWETQYF. CDR3 DNA: TGTGCCAGCTCACAGGCCCCTTGGGAGACCCAGTACTTC. The full variable domain, rest sourced from reference TRBV18 and TRBJ2-5, is NAGVMQNPRHLVRRRGQEARLRCSPMKGHSHVYWYRQLPEEGLKFMVYLQKENIIDESGMPKERFSAEFPKEGPSILRIQQVVRGDSAAYFCASSQAPWETQYFGPGTRLLVL.

This chain uses TRBV7-3 with TRBJ2-3; D is unclear. CDR1 SGHTA and CDR2 FQGTGA come from the germline V gene. Between the trimmed V and J ends, which lost 5 bases and 2 bases, there was a span of 11 bases. The CDR3 runs 14 residues. CDR3 loop: CASSPLSNTDTQYF. In DNA, the CDR3 is TGTGCCAGCAGCCCCCTAAGTAACACAGATACGCAGTATTTT.

The rearrangement uses TRBV7-8 and TRBJ1-4; no firm D call. CDR1 and CDR2 from the germline V gene are SGHVS and FQNEAQ. There are 15 residues in the CDR3. Trimming took off 2 bases at V and 3 bases at J, with 10 bases between the two ends. CDR3 protein: CASSLNRIPNEKLFF. As DNA, the CDR3 is TGTGCCAGCAGCTTAAATCGGATCCCTAATGAAAAACTGTTTTTT. Filled out from reference TRBV7-8 and TRBJ1-4, the complete variable domain reads GAGVSQSPRYKVAKRGQDVALRCDPISGHVSLFWYQQALGQGPEFLTYFQNEAQLDKSGLPSDRFFAERPEGSVSTLKIQRTQQEDSAVYLCASSLNRIPNEKLFFGSGTQLSVL.

CDR3 region: CASSHPGQGDTEAFF. The CDR3 DNA reads TGTGCCAGCAGCCATCCGGGACAGGGGGACACTGAAGCTTTCTTT. The chain carries TRBV7-8 and TRBJ1-1, with 11 bases lining up with TRBD1. V lost 5 bases and J lost 3; bases outside the gene matches: 5. This CDR3 is 15 amino acids long. From germline, CDR1 is SGHVS and CDR2 FQNEAQ.

The gene calls are TRBV7-9 and TRBJ2-3; 7 nucleotides align to TRBD1. V gave up 5 bases and J gave up 2 bases; unmatched junction bases: 7. Germline V lookup: CDR1 SEHNR, CDR2 FQNEAQ (reference sequence). This CDR3 spans 15 amino acids. CDR3 protein: CASSSRDRDTDTQYF. The CDR3 DNA is TGTGCCAGCAGCAGCCGGGACAGAGACACAGATACGCAGTATTTT.

This chain links TRBV5-1 with TRBJ2-1; the D is unclear. The V end lost 3 bases, the J end lost 10 bases, and 14 bases lay between the germline ends. CDR1 and CDR2 from the germline V gene are SGHRS and YFSETQ. The length of the CDR3 is 13 residues. The DNA of the CDR3 is TGCGCCAGCAGCTCCCCCGGGTTGGCCGAGCAGTTCTTC. This sequence encodes CASSSPGLAEQFF. The variable domain in full, completed from reference TRBV5-1 and TRBJ2-1, reads KAGVTQTPRYLIKTRGQQVTLSCSPISGHRSVSWYQQTPGQGLQFLFEYFSETQRNKGNFPGRFSGRQFSNSRSEMNVSTLELGDSALYLCASSSPGLAEQFFGPGTRLTVL.

DNA for the CDR3: TGCAGTGCCATCCGGGACAGGGCTTTCTTT. Its protein product is CSAIRDRAFF. V usage is TRBV20-1 and J usage is TRBJ1-1; 8 nucleotides line up with TRBD1. CDR3 length: 10 residues. From germline, CDR1 is DFQATT and CDR2 SNEGSKA (reference sequence). V gave up 6 bases and J gave up 11 bases; unmatched junction bases: 5.

V gene TRBV28 combines with J gene TRBJ2-3; 9 positions match TRBD1. After removal of 6 bases from V and 3 bases from J, the junction contained 4 bases not matched to a gene. CDR1 and CDR2 from the germline V gene are MDHEN and SYDVKM. The CDR3 is 14 residues long. CDR3 residues: CASSRDRATDTQYF. CDR3 nucleotide sequence: TGTGCCAGCAGCAGGGACAGGGCGACAGATACGCAGTATTTT. The entire variable domain, with the rest obtained from reference TRBV28 and TRBJ2-3, is as follows: DVKVTQSSRYLVKRTGEKVFLECVQDMDHENMFWYRQDPGLGLRLIYFSYDVKMKEKGDIPEGYSVSREKKERFSLILESASTNQTSMYLCASSRDRATDTQYFGPGTRLTVL.

The CDR3 loop is CASTPAGTSRETQYF. In nucleotides, the CDR3 is TGTGCCAGCACACCCGCCGGGACTAGCAGAGAGACCCAGTACTTC. The rearrangement joins TRBV28 to TRBJ2-5; TRBD2 aligns across 9 bases. The CDR3 has 15 residues. Germline V lookup: CDR1 MDHEN, CDR2 SYDVKM. V lost 7 bases to trimming and J lost 4 bases; unmatched junction nucleotides: 10.

This rearrangement joins TRBV11-2 to TRBJ1-5; D is perhaps TRBD1 (6 bases). Germline CDR1 SGHAT, CDR2 FQNNGV. V lost 1 base, J lost 2 bases, and 9 bases lay in between. The CDR3 is made up of 15 amino acids. CDR3 bases: TGTGCCAGCAGCTTAGGCAGGGGTGGCAATCAGCCCCAGCATTTT. It codes for CASSLGRGGNQPQHF.

This clone was seen just once. This chain connects TRBV5-1 to TRBJ2-4; 10 bases align to TRBD1. The germline V gene encodes CDR1 SGHRS and CDR2 YFSETQ. J gave up 0 bases and V 3 bases, and 15 bases lay outside the gene matches. The length of the CDR3 is 20 residues. The CDR3 sequence is CASSSSGTGATLLAKNIQYF. As DNA, the CDR3 is TGCGCCAGCAGCTCGAGTGGGACAGGGGCCACTCTCTTAGCCAAAAACATTCAGTACTTC.

The CDR3 DNA reads TGTGCCTGGAGCGTCCGGAGGTCCGGGGAGCTGTTTTTT. This gives the protein CAWSVRRSGELFF. This chain links TRBV30 with TRBJ2-2, with D possibly matching TRBD2 (5 bases). This CDR3 is 13 amino acids long. Germline CDR1 reads GTSNPN; CDR2 reads SVGIG (reference sequence). V was clipped by 3 bases and J by 6 bases, with 11 bases between them.

This chain links TRBV7-8 with TRBJ2-3; D unclear. The CDR3 runs to 16 residues. Between the trimmed V and J ends, which lost 1 base and 0 bases, there was a span of 11 bases. From germline, CDR1 is SGHVS and CDR2 FQNEAQ. The DNA for the CDR3 is TGTGCCAGCAGCTTAGGGGCAGGTGCTAGCACAGATACGCAGTATTTT. This gives the protein CASSLGAGASTDTQYF.

Note on this clone: In the same sample, other DNA sequences code for this CDR3. The rearrangement joins TRBV28 to TRBJ2-5, with 7 bases aligning to TRBD1. V dropped 4 bases and J dropped 5; count of bases not matched to a gene: 4. The CDR3 sequence is 13 residues long. Germline V lookup: CDR1 MDHEN, CDR2 SYDVKM. The CDR3 bases are TGTGCCAGCAGTTCACAGGGGCGCGAGACCCAGTACTTC. It yields the protein CASSSQGRETQYF.

The CDR3 coding sequence is TGTGCCAGCTCACCACCGGGGAGGGGAGGAGCTTTCTTT. Translating gives CASSPPGRGGAFF. The chain couples TRBV18 to TRBJ1-1; D is perhaps TRBD1 (5 bases). The germline V and J ends were trimmed by 0 bases and 10 bases, with 12 bases remaining between them. Looked up from germline, CDR1 is KGHSH and CDR2 is LQKENI. This CDR3 is 13 amino acids long. The full variable domain, with the rest looked up from reference TRBV18 and TRBJ1-1, is NAGVMQNPRHLVRRRGQEARLRCSPMKGHSHVYWYRQLPEEGLKFMVYLQKENIIDESGMPKERFSAEFPKEGPSILRIQQVVRGDSAAYFCASSPPGRGGAFFGQGTRLTVV.

V and J are TRBV28 and TRBJ2-5; D unresolved. V shed 5 bases and J shed 1 base, with 17 bases lying between them. The germline CDR1 and CDR2 sequences are MDHEN and SYDVKM. The CDR3 is 16 residues long. Here the CDR3 reads CASSPRLTGFQETQYF. As DNA, the CDR3 is TGTGCCAGCAGTCCGCGCCTGACGGGTTTCCAAGAGACCCAGTACTTC.

This chain connects TRBV7-9 to TRBJ2-3; TRBD2 agrees at 9 bases. The J segment lost 0 bases and the V segment lost 5 bases, leaving 9 bases of the junction unmatched. Germline V gene sequence: CDR1 SEHNR, CDR2 FQNEAQ (reference sequence). The CDR3 consists of 17 residues. The DNA for the CDR3 is TGTGCCAGCAGCCCTCCCGGGACTAGCAGAAGCACAGATACGCAGTATTTT. Its translation: CASSPPGTSRSTDTQYF. The complete variable domain, with remaining parts taken from reference TRBV7-9 and TRBJ2-3, reads DTGVSQNPRHKITKRGQNVTFRCDPISEHNRLYWYRQTLGQGPEFLTYFQNEAQLEKSRLLSDRFSAERPKGSFSTLEIQRTEQGDSAMYLCASSPPGTSRSTDTQYFGPGTRLTVL.

Only one count was recorded for this clone. The rearrangement joins TRBV5-1 to TRBJ1-3; unclear D gene. V gave up 2 bases and J gave up 0 bases, with 9 bases separating them. The CDR3 covers 15 residues. The V gene's germline CDR1 is SGHRS and CDR2 YFSETQ. The CDR3 bases are TGCGCCAGCAGCTTCGCAATGGACTCTGGAAACACCATATATTTT. It translates to CASSFAMDSGNTIYF. Full variable domain (rest looked up from reference TRBV5-1 and TRBJ1-3): KAGVTQTPRYLIKTRGQQVTLSCSPISGHRSVSWYQQTPGQGLQFLFEYFSETQRNKGNFPGRFSGRQFSNSRSEMNVSTLELGDSALYLCASSFAMDSGNTIYFGEGSWLTVV.